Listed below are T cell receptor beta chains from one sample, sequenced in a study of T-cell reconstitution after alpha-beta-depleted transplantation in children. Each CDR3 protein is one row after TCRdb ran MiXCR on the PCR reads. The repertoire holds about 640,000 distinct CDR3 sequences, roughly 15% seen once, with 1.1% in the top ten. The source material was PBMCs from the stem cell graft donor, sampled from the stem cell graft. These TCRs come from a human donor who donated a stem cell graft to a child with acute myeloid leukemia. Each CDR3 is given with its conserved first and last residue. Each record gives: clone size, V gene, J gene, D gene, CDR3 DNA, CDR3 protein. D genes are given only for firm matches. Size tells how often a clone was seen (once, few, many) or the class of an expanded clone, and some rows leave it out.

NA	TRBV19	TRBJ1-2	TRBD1	TGTGCCAGTAGTTCAAAAGACAGGGGGCATGGCTACACCTTC	CASSSKDRGHGYTF
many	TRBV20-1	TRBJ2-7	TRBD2	TGCAGTGCTAGCCCCCGGACTAGCGGGGTTTCCTACGAGCAGTACTTC	CSASPRTSGVSYEQYF
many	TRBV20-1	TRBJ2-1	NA	TGCAGTGCCTACCAGGACAGTATTTACAATGAGCAGTTCTTC	CSAYQDSIYNEQFF
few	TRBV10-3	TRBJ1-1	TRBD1	TGTGCCATCAGTGACCATCGACAGGGGAACACTGAAGCTTTCTTT	CAISDHRQGNTEAFF
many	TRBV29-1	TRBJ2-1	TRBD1	TGCAGCGTTGAAGATCCTGGGACAGGGGACAATGAGCAGTTCTTC	CSVEDPGTGDNEQFF
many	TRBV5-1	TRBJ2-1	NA	TGCGCCAGCAGCTACCGCAATGAGCAGTTCTTC	CASSYRNEQFF
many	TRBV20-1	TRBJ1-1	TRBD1	TGCAGTGCTGACAGGGGGCTAGCTTTCTTT	CSADRGLAFF
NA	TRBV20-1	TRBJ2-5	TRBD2	TGCAGTGCTGGAGCGGGGGAGAACCAAGAGACCCAGTACTTC	CSAGAGENQETQYF
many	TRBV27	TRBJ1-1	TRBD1	TGTGCCAGCAGCCTAAGGGGGACAGGGGGCGTAAGGACTGAAGCTTTCTTT	CASSLRGTGGVRTEAFF
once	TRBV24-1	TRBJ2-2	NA	TGTGCCACCAGTGATTCATGGACCTCCGGCGGGCTGTTTTTT	CATSDSWTSGGLFF
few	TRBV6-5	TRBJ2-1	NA	TGTGCCAGCAGTTACTCTGGGGGGACCCTCGAAGGTGAGCAGTTCTTC	CASSYSGGTLEGEQFF
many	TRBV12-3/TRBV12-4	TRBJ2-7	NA	TGTGCCAGCAGTCTAGGGCCCGACTACGAGCAGTACTTC	CASSLGPDYEQYF
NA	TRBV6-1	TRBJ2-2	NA	TGTGCCAGCTTAAGGGAGGCTGGGACAACGACCGGGGAGCTGTTTTTT	CASLREAGTTTGELFF
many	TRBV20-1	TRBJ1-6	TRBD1	TGCAGTGTTCCCCCCCAGACAGGGGGTTTTTCACCCCTCCACTTT	CSVPPQTGGFSPLHF
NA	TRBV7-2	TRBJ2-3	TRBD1	TGTGCCAGCAGCCCTAGGACAGGGTTCACTAGCACAGATACGCAGTATTTT	CASSPRTGFTSTDTQYF
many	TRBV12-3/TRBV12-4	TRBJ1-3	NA	TGTGCCAGCAGTTTCGTCAGGGACACCATATATTTT	CASSFVRDTIYF
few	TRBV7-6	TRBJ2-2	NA	TGTGCCAGCACCACATCGGGGGGGGAGCTGTTTTTT	CASTTSGGELFF
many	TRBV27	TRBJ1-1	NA	TGTGCCAGCAGTCGGGGAACAGGGTACACTGAAGCTTTCTTT	CASSRGTGYTEAFF
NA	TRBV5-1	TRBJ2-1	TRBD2	TGCGCCAGCAGCTTGAGGCTAGCGGCTAGCGGCGATGAGCAGTTCTTC	CASSLRLAASGDEQFF
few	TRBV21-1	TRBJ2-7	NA	TGTGCCAGCAGCAACCTGGGACAGTTCTACGAGCAGTACTTC	CASSNLGQFYEQYF
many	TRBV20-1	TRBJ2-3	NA	TGCAGTGCCCCAGCAGGGGGGGGAGATACGCAGTATTTT	CSAPAGGGDTQYF
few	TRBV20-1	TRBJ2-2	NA	TGCAGTGCTAGAGAGGCAGGGAGAGTGAACACCGGGGAGCTGTTTTTT	CSAREAGRVNTGELFF
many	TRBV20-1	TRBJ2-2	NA	TGCAGTGCTATATACGTGGCCGGGGAGCTGTTTTTT	CSAIYVAGELFF
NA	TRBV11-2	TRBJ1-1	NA	TGTGCCAGCAGCTTAGTCGCGGACTGGACCACTGAAGCTTTCTTT	CASSLVADWTTEAFF
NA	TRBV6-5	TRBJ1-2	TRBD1	TGTGCCAGCAGCCCCGGGGGACAGAGAGGCTATGGCTACACCTTC	CASSPGGQRGYGYTF
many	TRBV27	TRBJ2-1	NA	TGTGCCAGCAGTCGTGGGACCTCCTACAATGAGCAGTTCTTC	CASSRGTSYNEQFF
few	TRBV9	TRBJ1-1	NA	TGTGCCAGCAGCGCGAATTTGGCGAACACTGAAGCTTTCTTT	CASSANLANTEAFF
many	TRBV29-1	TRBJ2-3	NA	TGCAGCGTTGAAGGACCAGACGGTTTTAGCACAGATACGCAGTATTTT	CSVEGPDGFSTDTQYF
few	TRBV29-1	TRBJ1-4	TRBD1	TGCAGCGGGCGGACAGGACCCGCAACTAATGAAAAACTGTTTTTT	CSGRTGPATNEKLFF
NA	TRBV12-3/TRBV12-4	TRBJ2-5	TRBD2	TGTGCCAGCAGGGTCCCGGCGGGGGACGATCGGCAGACCCAGTACTTC	CASRVPAGDDRQTQYF
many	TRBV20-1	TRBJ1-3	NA	TGCAGCGTCGCCGGGGCTGGAAACACCATATATTTT	CSVAGAGNTIYF
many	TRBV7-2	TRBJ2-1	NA	TGTGCCAGCAGCTCCCCGGACAATGAGCAGTTCTTC	CASSSPDNEQFF
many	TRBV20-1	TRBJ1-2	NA	TGCAGTGCTAGATGGGGTGGCAGCAACTATGGCTACACCTTC	CSARWGGSNYGYTF
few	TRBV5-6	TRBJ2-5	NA	TGTGCCAGCAGCCGAGCGGAGACCCAGTACTTC	CASSRAETQYF
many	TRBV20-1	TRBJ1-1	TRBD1	TGCAGTGTCCTACAGGGGGGGCACACTGAAGCTTTCTTT	CSVLQGGHTEAFF
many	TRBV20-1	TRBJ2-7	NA	TGCAGTGCCAGTGATGACAGATCCTCCTACGAGCAGTACTTC	CSASDDRSSYEQYF
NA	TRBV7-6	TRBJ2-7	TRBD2	TGTGCCAGCAGCTTAGCCGGCGGGAGCCTGGACGAGCAGTACTTC	CASSLAGGSLDEQYF
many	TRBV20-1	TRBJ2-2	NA	TGCAGTGCTAGAGATCTCGGCATCACCGGGGAGCTGTTTTTT	CSARDLGITGELFF
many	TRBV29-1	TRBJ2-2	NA	TGCAGCGTTAACAGGGCGAACACCGGGGAGCTGTTTTTT	CSVNRANTGELFF
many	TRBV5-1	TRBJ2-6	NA	TGCGCCAGCAGCTTCTCAGGGGCCAACGTCCTGACTTTC	CASSFSGANVLTF
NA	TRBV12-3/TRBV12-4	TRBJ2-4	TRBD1	TGTGCCAGCAGACAGGCCCGACAGGGGCAAAACATTCAGTACTTC	CASRQARQGQNIQYF